This T cell receptor beta chain was captured in a study of blood T cell repertoires in COVID-19. The wider study: Donors in the United States, Italy and Spain gave samples during acute or convalescent COVID-19. T cells, B-cell-depleted T cells, or PBMCs provided the cDNA or gDNA that served as material.

The CDR3 contains 17 residues. V dropped 7 bases and J dropped 5; count of bases not matched to a gene: 13. Germline V gene sequence: CDR1 LGHNT, CDR2 FRNRAP. Authors' data handling: Reference gene primers were amplified, and this amplification served to estimate nucleated cell counts. Clones were read by immunoSEQ multiplex PCR, and TCRdb kept only the in-frame ones, dropping some. The V and J calls and clone size were taken over from that table, and D and trimming were inferred from the DNA. This table has roughly 160,000 clones, 70% to 90% appearing once. The receptor was derived from a man between 18 and 29 years old with acute or convalescent COVID-19. V is TRBV12-5 and J is TRBJ2-1, with 11 bases aligning to TRBD1. Sequenced sample: peripheral blood. The CDR3 reads CASVLTRTGGYDNEQFF. CDR3 nucleotides: TGTGCTAGTGTCCTGACCCGGACAGGGGGCTATGACAATGAGCAGTTCTTC.